These 29 T cell receptor beta chains originate from one sample sequenced in a study of blood T cell repertoires in COVID-19. Sequenced by immunoSEQ multiplex PCR; TCRdb stores in-frame clones only, minus some. This sample has approximately 150,000 clones, with around 86% found just once. The material sequenced was peripheral blood. These receptor sequences come from a man older than 75 with acute or convalescent COVID-19.

The chain carries TRBV6-4 and TRBJ1-6; TRBD1 agrees at 7 bases. This CDR3 has 13 residues. The V gene's germline CDR1 is MRHNA and CDR2 SNTAGT. Unmatched junction bases numbered 11, after V lost 9 bases and J lost 12 bases. The CDR3 loop is CARLRRGRGPLHF. The CDR3 bases are TGTGCCAGACTCCGAAGGGGGCGGGGACCCCTCCACTTT.

The chain combines TRBV5-6 with TRBJ2-7; 9 nucleotides align to TRBD1. Germline lookup yields CDR1 SGHDT and CDR2 YYEEEE. V shed 0 bases, J shed 3 bases, and the junction held 7 bases outside the gene matches. CDR3 length: 16 residues. CDR3 sequence reads: CASSLGGLGQGYEQYF. The CDR3 bases are TGTGCCAGCAGCTTGGGTGGTTTGGGACAGGGCTACGAGCAGTACTTC.

The chain employs TRBV5-1 and TRBJ2-7; D gene uncertain. CDR3 size: 11 residues. CDR1 and CDR2 (germline): SGHRS, YFSETQ. Trimming pared 3 bases from V and 2 bases from J, leaving 3 bases between. For the CDR3, the DNA is TGCGCCAGCAGCTCAGCCTACGAGCAGTACTTC. This encodes CASSSAYEQYF.

V gene TRBV5-1 combines with J gene TRBJ2-7; 10 bases line up with TRBD2. The CDR3 loop spans 15 amino acids. Trimming removed 2 bases from V and 5 bases from J; junction bases left unmatched: 7. CDR1 is SGHRS and CDR2 is YFSETQ in the germline V gene. As DNA, the CDR3 is TGCGCCAGCAGCTTAGCGGGAGGGCCCTGGGACGAGCAGTACTTC. Its protein product is CASSLAGGPWDEQYF.

This clone has more than one count but fewer than ten. J is TRBJ1-6 and V is TRBV12-3 or TRBV12-4; 7 nucleotides align to TRBD1. The CDR3 extends over 13 amino acids. With 9 bases clipped from V and 6 bases from J, the junction kept 5 bases outside the gene matches. The CDR3 nucleotides are TGTGCCAGTGTTACAGGGGTTAATTCACCCCTCCACTTT. This encodes CASVTGVNSPLHF.

The gene calls are TRBV30 and TRBJ2-2; 10 bases fit TRBD1. Germline-derived CDR1 and CDR2 are GTSNPN and SVGIG (reference sequence). The V and J ends lost 2 bases and 7 bases, in that order; junction bases with no gene match: 10. The CDR3 spans 16 residues. CDR3 in DNA: TGTGCCTGGAGTACACCGGGACAGGGGTCTGGCGGGGAGCTGTTTTTT. Translating gives CAWSTPGQGSGGELFF.

The chain has TRBV28 and TRBJ1-2, with 9 bases aligning to TRBD1. Trimming removed 5 bases from V and 7 bases from J; junction bases left unmatched: 14. Looked up from germline, CDR1 is MDHEN and CDR2 is SYDVKM. The CDR3 is 16 amino acids. The CDR3 DNA follows: TGTGCCAGCAGTACCTCCTCGGGACAGGGCTTTCGTGGCTACACCTTC. Translating gives CASSTSSGQGFRGYTF.

CDR3 nucleotide sequence: TGTGCCAGTAGTAAAGGACAGCCCCACTCCTACGAGCAGTACTTC. Its protein product is CASSKGQPHSYEQYF. V is TRBV19 and J is TRBJ2-7; D possibly corresponds to TRBD1 (6 bases). The CDR3 runs to 15 residues. Trimming cost V 4 bases and J 0 bases, with 13 bases left between them. Germline V gene lookup returns CDR1 LNHDA and CDR2 SQIVND (reference sequence).

V gene TRBV7-9 combines with J gene TRBJ1-3; 8 bases align to TRBD1. Trimming removed 6 bases from V and 8 bases from J; junction bases left unmatched: 15. The CDR3 loop spans 16 amino acids. CDR1 SEHNR and CDR2 FQNEAQ come from the germline V gene (reference sequence). The CDR3 region has the DNA TGTGCCAGCAGGATAGGACTCGGACAGGGTTCCGACACCATATATTTT. Its protein is CASRIGLGQGSDTIYF.

This rearrangement joins TRBV4-2 to TRBJ2-6; 10 nucleotides align to TRBD2. CDR3 length: 20 amino acids. Germline CDR1 reads LGHNA; CDR2 reads YNFKEQ. The ends lost 1 base at V and 0 bases at J; junction bases unmatched: 9. DNA of the CDR3: TGTGCCAGCAGCCAAGGCGGTAGCGGGAGGATCCTCTCTGGGGCCAACGTCCTGACTTTC. Its protein product is CASSQGGSGRILSGANVLTF.

In this sample, this clone turned up a few times. V usage is TRBV6-2 or TRBV6-3 and J usage is TRBJ2-1; perhaps TRBD1 as D (5 bases). The CDR3 extends over 11 amino acids. Germline values: CDR1 MNHEY, CDR2 SVGEGT. The ends were cut back, 2 bases at V and 9 bases at J, with 5 bases in the middle. The CDR3 loop is CASSYDSEQFF. The CDR3 bases are TGTGCCAGCAGTTACGACAGTGAGCAGTTCTTC.

The V and J genes are TRBV3-1 (or the pseudogene TRBV3-2) and TRBJ1-1, with unresolved D. The CDR3 has 14 residues. Trimming took 0 bases from V and 1 from J, leaving 6 bases between them. The germline V gene has CDR1 LGHDT and CDR2 YNNKEL (reference sequence). The CDR3 DNA is TGTGCCAGCAGCCAAGATAACAGGAACACTGAAGCTTTCTTT. The encoded protein is CASSQDNRNTEAFF.

This sequence joins TRBV28 and TRBJ2-7; 9 bases are shared with TRBD1. Germline loops: CDR1 MDHEN, CDR2 SYDVKM. Losses at the gene ends were 6 bases for V and 6 bases for J; bases not matched to a gene: 9. This CDR3 comprises 14 residues. The CDR3 region is CASSRPGQGPEQYF. The CDR3, as DNA: TGTGCCAGCAGCCGGCCGGGACAGGGACCCGAGCAGTACTTC. Combining the CDR3 with reference TRBV28 and TRBJ2-7 gives the whole variable domain DVKVTQSSRYLVKRTGEKVFLECVQDMDHENMFWYRQDPGLGLRLIYFSYDVKMKEKGDIPEGYSVSREKKERFSLILESASTNQTSMYLCASSRPGQGPEQYFGPGTRLTVT.

For the CDR3, the DNA is TGCGCCAGCAGCTTAACAGGCTCTAATGAAAAACTGTTTTTT. Amino acids: CASSLTGSNEKLFF. The chain links TRBV5-1 to TRBJ1-4; tentative D call: TRBD1 (5 bases). The CDR3 spans 14 residues. Germline V lookup: CDR1 SGHRS, CDR2 YFSETQ. Deletions cut 2 bases from V and 3 bases from J, with 8 bases between.

This clone was observed a single time. The chain combines TRBV21-1 with TRBJ1-5; the table assigns TRBD1, which was not confirmed against the DNA. TRBV21-1 is given as a pseudogene. The CDR3 runs 12 residues. CDR3 loop: CADRLGNQPQHF. Here the CDR3 DNA reads TGTGCAGACAGGTTGGGCAATCAGCCCCAGCATTTT.

This clone was seen only a few times. V usage is TRBV6-6 and J usage is TRBJ1-3, with TRBD1 as a possible D gene (5 bases). The CDR3 covers 14 residues. The germline gives CDR1 MNHNY, CDR2 SVGAGI (reference sequence). V dropped 5 bases and J dropped 0 bases, with 8 bases sitting between them. In DNA, the CDR3 is TGTGCCAGCAGTGGGGCTGTCTCTGGAAACACCATATATTTT. Residues: CASSGAVSGNTIYF.

V usage is TRBV29-1 and J usage is TRBJ2-7; D might be TRBD2 (6 bases). V lost 6 bases, J lost 1 base, and 19 bases lay in between. The germline V gene has CDR1 SQVTM and CDR2 ANQGSEA. CDR3 length: 15 amino acids. The CDR3 is CSVKSGSGLSYEQYF. The CDR3 bases are TGCAGCGTGAAATCGGGTAGCGGCCTGTCCTACGAGCAGTACTTC.

The chain is built from TRBV27 and TRBJ1-5; 9 bases agree with TRBD1. After removal of 5 bases from V and 6 bases from J, the junction contained 8 bases not matched to a gene. This CDR3 spans 15 amino acids. Germline V gene lookup returns CDR1 MNHEY and CDR2 SMNVEV (reference sequence). CDR3 DNA: TGTGCCAGCAGTCCTTGGGACAGGGACCCTCAGCCCCAGCATTTT. Amino acid sequence: CASSPWDRDPQPQHF.

The chain combines TRBV5-3 with TRBJ1-5; 11 bases map to TRBD1. TRBV5-3 is sorted into the ORF group, with uncertain function. With V trimmed by 5 bases and J by 8 bases, 12 bases remained unmatched. The CDR3 spans 16 residues. The CDR3 region has the DNA TGTGCCAGAAGTTTCCCTCTGGACAGGGGGCCGGAGCCCCAGCATTTT. It specifies CARSFPLDRGPEPQHF.

The chain is built from TRBV19 and TRBJ2-1, with 11 bases that match TRBD2. Trimming removed 1 base from V and 4 bases from J; junction bases left unmatched: 6. Germline V CDR1 and CDR2: LNHDA, SQIVND (reference sequence). The CDR3 spans 17 residues. The CDR3 nucleotides read TGTGCCAGTAGTATAGGGACTGGGACTAGCGGTTACAATGAGCAGTTCTTC. Residues: CASSIGTGTSGYNEQFF.

This chain joins TRBV4-1 and TRBJ2-6; 7 nucleotides match TRBD2. The CDR3 is 20 amino acids. The junction had 13 bases not matched to a gene; V was cut back by 1 base and J by 1 base. Looked up from germline, CDR1 is MGHRA and CDR2 is YSYEKL. The CDR3 DNA reads TGCGCCAGCAGCCAAGGGGAAATACGGGGGGTGCTATCTGGGGCCAACGTCCTGACTTTC. This encodes CASSQGEIRGVLSGANVLTF.

V gene TRBV6-5 combines with J gene TRBJ1-6; D is ambiguous. V gave up 0 bases and J gave up 7 bases, with 7 bases separating them. The CDR3 is 14 residues long. Germline V lookup: CDR1 MNHEY, CDR2 SVGAGI. CDR3 coding DNA: TGTGCCAGCAGTTACTCGATGGAGAATTCACCCCTCCACTTT. This codes for CASSYSMENSPLHF.

V is TRBV24-1 and J is TRBJ2-7, with 8 bases fitting TRBD1. The CDR3 is 13 residues long. V lost 3 bases and J lost 7; bases outside the gene matches: 4. Germline CDR1 reads KGHDR; CDR2 reads SFDVKD. The DNA for the CDR3 is TGTGCCACCAGTGATAGGACAGGGTATGAGCAGTACTTC. Translated, it gives CATSDRTGYEQYF.

The genes are TRBV21-1 and TRBJ2-6; the table's D call TRBD1 went unverified against the DNA. TRBV21-1 represents a pseudogene. The CDR3 runs to 16 residues. The CDR3 DNA is TGTGCCACATACAGGGGGCAAGAGGCCGGGGCCAACGTCCTGACTTTC. Translating it yields CATYRGQEAGANVLTF.

This chain joins TRBV24-1 and TRBJ2-1; the D is unclear. CDR3 length: 16 residues. The V and J ends lost 1 base and 0 bases respectively, with 9 bases between them. CDR1 is KGHDR and CDR2 is SFDVKD in the germline V gene. The CDR3 DNA sequence: TGTGCCACCAGTGATTTTTCAGGAAGCTCCTACAATGAGCAGTTCTTC. It codes for CATSDFSGSSYNEQFF.

This chain links TRBV9 with TRBJ2-1; TRBD2 agrees at 8 bases. Germline lookup yields CDR1 SGDLS and CDR2 YYNGEE. V dropped 0 bases and J dropped 7; count of bases not matched to a gene: 9. CDR3 length: 16 residues. In DNA, the CDR3 is TGTGCCAGCAGCGTAGGGCCCGGGACTAGTAGTAATGAGCAGTTCTTC. This gives the protein CASSVGPGTSSNEQFF.

This clone was counted between two and nine times. This chain connects TRBV10-1 to TRBJ2-3; 8 nucleotides align to TRBD2. This CDR3 comprises 16 residues. The germline gives CDR1 WNHNN, CDR2 SYGVQD (reference sequence). V shed 3 bases and J 1 base; nucleotides not matched to a gene: 6. This CDR3 is CASSDRAGEGTDTQYF. For the CDR3, the DNA is TGCGCCAGCAGTGACAGAGCGGGAGAGGGCACAGATACGCAGTATTTT.

The chain uses TRBV18 and TRBJ1-5, with a tentative D call TRBD1 (6 bases). Germline CDR1 reads KGHSH; CDR2 reads LQKENI. The CDR3 spans 14 residues. V lost 6 bases and J lost 2, with 11 bases in between. The CDR3, as DNA: TGTGCCAGCTCTACAGGGCGCGGCAATCAGCCCCAGCATTTT. Translating gives CASSTGRGNQPQHF.

The chain has TRBV28 and TRBJ1-6; 7 bases are a match to TRBD1. V shed 10 bases and J 4 bases; nucleotides not matched to a gene: 13. This CDR3 is 16 amino acids long. Germline V lookup: CDR1 MDHEN, CDR2 SYDVKM. As DNA, the CDR3 is TGTGCCACCTCCGGTGGAGGGGGCACTTATAATTCACCCCTCCACTTT. Amino acids: CATSGGGGTYNSPLHF.